The present T cell receptor (beta chain) was sequenced within a study of blood T cells in healthy people across ages. Germline CDR1 and CDR2: DFQATT and SNEGSKA (reference sequence). The length of the CDR3 is 11 residues. The second PCR ran roughly 6 to 11 cycles with a sample-barcoded 5' primer and J-beta primers. Every cDNA was tagged by a template-switch adaptor with 12 random nucleotides. TCRdb processed the 5' RACE reads anew with MiXCR; each CDR3 protein has one entry. The sample carries around 870,000 distinct CDR3 sequences, about 28% recorded once. Study observations and caveats: Diversity figures based on one million T cells were deemed too low.

This clonotype was seen repeatedly, ten times or more. The antigen is undetermined. Peripheral blood, roughly 9.3 milliliters per donor, was collected. This sequence originates from a woman older than 75 in good health. The chain has TRBV20-1 and TRBJ1-2, with TRBD1 matching over 10 bases. Sequencing input: blood. The CDR3 sequence: CTPRTGGGYTF. CDR3 nucleotides: TGCACACCGCGGACAGGGGGTGGCTACACCTTC.